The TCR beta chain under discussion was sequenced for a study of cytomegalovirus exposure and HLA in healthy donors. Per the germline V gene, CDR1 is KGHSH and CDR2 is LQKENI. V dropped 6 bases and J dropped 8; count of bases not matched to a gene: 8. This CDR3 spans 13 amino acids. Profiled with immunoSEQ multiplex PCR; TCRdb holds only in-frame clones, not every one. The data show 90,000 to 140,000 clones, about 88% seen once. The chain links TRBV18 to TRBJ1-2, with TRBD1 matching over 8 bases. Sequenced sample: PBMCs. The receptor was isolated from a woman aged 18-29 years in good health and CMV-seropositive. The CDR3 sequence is CASSPGQGEGYTF. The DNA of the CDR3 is TGTGCCAGCTCCCCCGGACAGGGCGAGGGCTACACCTTC. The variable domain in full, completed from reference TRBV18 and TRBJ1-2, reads NAGVMQNPRHLVRRRGQEARLRCSPMKGHSHVYWYRQLPEEGLKFMVYLQKENIIDESGMPKERFSAEFPKEGPSILRIQQVVRGDSAAYFCASSPGQGEGYTFGSGTRLTVV.